A single sample is the source of the 5 T cell receptor beta chains below, sequenced in a study of identical twins. MiXCR was run by TCRdb on the 5' RACE reads, yielding one entry per CDR3 protein. The table has roughly 540,000 distinct CDR3 sequences, around 20% seen once. This sample was also put to use in a study of T cells expressing NK-cell markers.

Material for sequencing was CD4+ T cells sorted from blood. The receptors were gathered from a woman between 18 and 30 years old in good health.

This chain links TRBV5-1 with TRBJ2-1; 9 bases are a match to TRBD2. V lost 0 bases and J lost 2; bases outside the gene matches: 3. This CDR3 is built from 16 residues. Germline CDR1 SGHRS, CDR2 YFSETQ. Written as DNA, the CDR3 is TGCGCCAGCAGCTTGGCCGCTAGCGGGACCTACAATGAGCAGTTCTTC. Translating it yields CASSLAASGTYNEQFF.

The V and J genes are TRBV6-5 and TRBJ1-4; the D gene is possibly TRBD1 (5 bases). Germline CDR1 reads MNHEY; CDR2 reads SVGAGI. The CDR3 length is 16 residues. Deletions cut 2 bases from V and 6 bases from J, with 16 bases between. CDR3 coding DNA: TGTGCCAGCAGTTACGTGGCAGGGTCCGGTGATGAAAAACTGTTTTTT. Protein: CASSYVAGSGDEKLFF.

CDR3 region: CASSGGQGHNSPLHF. As DNA, the CDR3 is TGCGCCAGCAGCGGGGGACAGGGTCATAATTCACCCCTCCACTTT. The chain links TRBV5-1 to TRBJ1-6; 9 nucleotides line up with TRBD1. CDR3 length equals 15 residues. Trimming took 4 bases from V and 5 from J; bases not matched to a gene: 4. CDR1 and CDR2 from the germline V gene are SGHRS and YFSETQ.

This clonotype has just a few counts. The chain employs TRBV5-1 and TRBJ2-3; D remains ambiguous. Germline V gene data show CDR1 as SGHRS and CDR2 as YFSETQ. V was clipped by 0 bases and J by 6 bases, with 14 bases between them. This CDR3 is built from 15 residues. CDR3 region: CASSLDLALADTQYF. The CDR3 region has the DNA TGCGCCAGCAGCTTGGATCTGGCGTTGGCGGATACGCAGTATTTT.

This clonotype has just a few counts. Here the CDR3 DNA reads TGCAGCACCAAAATAGCGGGAGGGCCAGAGGAGCAGTACTTC. It codes for CSTKIAGGPEEQYF. The genes are TRBV29-1 and TRBJ2-7; 11 bases map to TRBD2. Trimming took 8 bases from V and 7 from J; bases not matched to a gene: 13. In germline, CDR1 is SQVTM, CDR2 ANQGSEA. The CDR3 consists of 14 residues.